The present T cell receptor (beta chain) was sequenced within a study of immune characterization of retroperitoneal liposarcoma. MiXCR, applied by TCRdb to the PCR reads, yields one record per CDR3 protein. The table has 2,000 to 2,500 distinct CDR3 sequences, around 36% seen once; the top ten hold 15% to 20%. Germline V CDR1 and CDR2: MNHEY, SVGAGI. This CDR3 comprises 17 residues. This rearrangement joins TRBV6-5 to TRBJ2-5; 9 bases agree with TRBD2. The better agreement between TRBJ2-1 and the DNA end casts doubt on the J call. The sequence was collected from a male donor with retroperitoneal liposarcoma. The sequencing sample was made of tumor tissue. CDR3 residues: CASSNRLRTSVYNEQFF. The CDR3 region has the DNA TGTGCCAGCAGCAATAGGCTTCGGACTAGCGTCTACAATGAGCAGTTCTTC.